The entry below gives a single TCR beta chain sequence along with its context. What it recognizes is unknown. This entry is derived from a study of shared clonotypes between healthy human individuals. Study as a whole: Contributing individuals were a couple of females and three males aged 18 to 49.

Terminally differentiated effector memory CD45RA+ cells were excluded by CCR7 positive selection of CD45RO-negative cells. Study-level findings and limits: Incompleteness in sorted-subset sequencing, despite large depth, was shown by rarefaction. Lower generation probabilities were found for non-shared clonotypes than for those shared by all four donors.

Germline V lookup: CDR1 MGHRA, CDR2 YSYEKL. V lost 0 bases and J lost 5, with 10 bases in between. This CDR3 spans 14 amino acids. Genomic DNA of each subset was evenly split across several immunoSEQ plates. Clones were sequenced by immunoSEQ multiplex PCR, and TCRdb holds only the in-frame ones, with some missing. The table lists about 610,000 clones, 95% to 96% of them singletons. The chain has TRBV4-1 and TRBJ2-5; D remains unclear. What was sequenced was naive CD8+ T cells sorted from blood. The TCR sequence derives from a young woman in good health. The CDR3 loop reads CASSQEGGLETQYF. The CDR3 DNA reads as TGCGCCAGCAGCCAAGAAGGTGGGCTTGAGACCCAGTACTTC.